Shown below are 22 T cell receptor beta chains from a single sample sequenced in a study of blood T cells in healthy people across ages. A second PCR, run for about 7 to 11 cycles, used a sample-barcoded 5' primer plus a J-beta primer mix. TCRdb ran MiXCR on the 5' RACE reads and lists one entry per CDR3 protein. The sample holds 1.2 million to 1.5 million distinct CDR3 sequences, approximately 42% seen once. Sequencing input: blood. The receptors derive from a woman aged 18 to 35 in good health.

This clonotype was counted between two and nine times. This rearrangement joins TRBV13 to TRBJ1-6; D is ambiguous. V dropped 2 bases and J dropped 0 bases, with 17 bases sitting between them. Germline loops: CDR1 PRHDT, CDR2 FYEKMQ (reference sequence). This CDR3 has 19 amino acids. CDR3 in DNA: TGTGCCAGCAGCTTAAGTGGCCCCGGATCCCACTCCTATAATTCACCCCTCCACTTT. As protein: CASSLSGPGSHSYNSPLHF.

This clonotype was seen a few times. This chain joins TRBV4-2 and TRBJ2-4, with 9 bases matching TRBD1. CDR1 and CDR2 from the germline V gene are LGHNA and YNFKEQ. This CDR3 region has 14 residues. J was trimmed by 5 bases and V by 4 bases; bases with no gene match: 3. The CDR3 nucleotides are TGTGCCAGCAGCCGGCGGGACAGGGAAAACATTCAGTACTTC. Translated, it gives CASSRRDRENIQYF.

The rearrangement links TRBV6-2 or TRBV6-3 to TRBJ2-2; D unresolved. Germline lookup yields CDR1 MNHEY and CDR2 SVGEGT. The V end was cut by 1 base, the J end by 8 bases, with 8 bases between. CDR3 size: 13 residues. Written as DNA, the CDR3 is TGTGCCAGCAGTTACTGGCGCGAAGGGGAGCTGTTTTTT. It codes for CASSYWREGELFF.

This chain uses TRBV20-1 with TRBJ2-7; 9 bases line up with TRBD2. Germline-derived CDR1 and CDR2 are DFQATT and SNEGSKA (reference sequence). This CDR3 comprises 14 residues. Germline trimming cut 2 bases from V and 0 bases from J; bases unmatched to any gene: 2. The CDR3 sequence: CSARPSGASYEQYF. The CDR3 region has the DNA TGCAGTGCTAGACCTAGCGGGGCCTCCTACGAGCAGTACTTC.

The rearrangement uses TRBV25-1 and TRBJ2-7; a possible D gene is TRBD2 (6 bases). The CDR3 has 15 amino acids. Per the germline V gene, CDR1 is MGHDK and CDR2 is SYGVNS. The V end lost 2 bases, the J end lost 2 bases, and 13 bases lay between the germline ends. CDR3 DNA: TGTGCCAGCAGTGAACGGAGGGATATGGCCTACGAGCAGTACTTC. Its protein is CASSERRDMAYEQYF.

This clonotype was detected a few times. The chain is built from TRBV7-2 and TRBJ1-1; D might be TRBD1 (5 bases). Trimming left V 5 bases short and J 6 bases short, with 22 bases between. This CDR3 has 16 residues. Germline assignment: CDR1 SGHTA and CDR2 FQGNSA. The CDR3 nucleotides are TGTGCCAGCAGCCACTTAGGGAGGGGTTCGGGCGCTGAAGCTTTCTTT. As protein: CASSHLGRGSGAEAFF.

This clonotype was counted a few times. This chain links TRBV12-3 or TRBV12-4 with TRBJ1-4; 9 bases fit TRBD1. The CDR3 extends over 15 amino acids. Trimming took 5 bases from V and 8 from J; bases not matched to a gene: 9. For the CDR3, the DNA is TGTGCCAGCAGTCTCGGGACAGGGTTGGGCGAAAAACTGTTTTTT. Translated, it gives CASSLGTGLGEKLFF.

This clonotype was counted between two and nine times. The chain links TRBV29-1 to TRBJ2-1; 8 bases are shared with TRBD2. The CDR3 has 11 amino acids. The germline V gene encodes CDR1 SQVTM and CDR2 ANQGSEA. Trimming took 7 bases from V and 10 from J; bases not matched to a gene: 6. The CDR3 region is CSADSGIEQFF. DNA for the CDR3: TGCAGCGCTGATAGCGGGATAGAGCAGTTCTTC.

The CDR3 loop is CSAERETQYF. In DNA form, the CDR3 reads TGCAGTGCCGAAAGAGAGACCCAGTACTTC. V gene TRBV20-1 combines with J gene TRBJ2-5; D unresolved. The CDR3 is 10 amino acids. Deletions cut 6 bases from V and 4 bases from J, with 6 bases between. In germline, CDR1 is DFQATT, CDR2 SNEGSKA (reference sequence).

This clonotype was counted a few times. The chain joins TRBV20-1 to TRBJ1-5; 9 nucleotides agree with TRBD1. Germline V gives CDR1 DFQATT, CDR2 SNEGSKA (reference sequence). V dropped 1 base and J dropped 3; count of bases not matched to a gene: 10. This CDR3 region has 17 residues. The CDR3 coding sequence is TGCAGTGCTAGAGCCCCTCCCGGGACAGGGCACAATCAGCCCCAGCATTTT. Translated: CSARAPPGTGHNQPQHF.

The genes are TRBV4-1 and TRBJ2-5, with 14 bases matching TRBD2. CDR3 length: 15 amino acids. CDR1 and CDR2 from the germline V gene are MGHRA and YSYEKL. Trimming removed 0 bases from V and 10 bases from J; junction bases left unmatched: 4. Written as DNA, the CDR3 is TGCGCCAGCAGCCAAGAGGGGACTAGCGGGGGTCTCCAGTACTTC. It translates to CASSQEGTSGGLQYF.

Notes on this clonotype: An end of the junction differs from the germline gene, which may be a read error. The genes are TRBV6-2 or TRBV6-3 and TRBJ2-7; D is undetermined. The DNA end favors TRBJ2-5, so the J call may be wrong. This CDR3 comprises 14 residues. Germline assignment: CDR1 MNHEY and CDR2 SVGEGT. The DNA for the CDR3 is TGTGCCAGCAGTTTACCCACCATCCAAGGGACCCAGTACTTC. Its protein is CASSLPTIQGTQYF.

On this clonotype: At one end, the junction sequence differs from germline, possibly due to a read error. J is TRBJ1-5 and V is TRBV6-1; D possibly corresponds to TRBD1 (5 bases). The CDR3 is 14 amino acids. CDR1 and CDR2 (germline): MNHNS, SASEGT. CDR3 region: CASSAGGVEQPRHF. CDR3 sequence (DNA): TGTGCCAGCAGTGCGGGGGGAGTAGAGCAGCCCCGGCATTTT.

This sequence joins TRBV15 and TRBJ2-7; 10 nucleotides match TRBD1. The trim removed 6 bases at V and 5 bases at J, leaving 10 bases unmatched. Germline V gives CDR1 LNHNV, CDR2 YYDKDF (reference sequence). The CDR3 contains 15 residues. The CDR3 sequence: CATRKGGQGYHEQYF. The CDR3, as DNA: TGTGCCACCAGAAAGGGGGGACAGGGGTACCACGAGCAGTACTTC.

The rearrangement joins TRBV29-1 to TRBJ2-7; no reliable D call. In germline, CDR1 is SQVTM, CDR2 ANQGSEA. CDR3 length: 12 residues. V lost 4 bases to trimming and J lost 0 bases, with 7 bases between them. CDR3 nucleotides: TGCAGCGTTGTTCCCTACTCCTACGAGCAGTACTTC. Translation: CSVVPYSYEQYF.

In DNA, the CDR3 is TGTGCCAGCAGCTCAGATGGACAGGGGGGGTACGAGCAGTACTTC. Protein product: CASSSDGQGGYEQYF. The rearrangement joins TRBV7-9 to TRBJ2-7, with TRBD1 matching over 10 bases. Losses at the gene ends were 4 bases for V and 4 bases for J; bases not matched to a gene: 7. The CDR3 is made up of 15 amino acids. Germline CDR1 and CDR2: SEHNR and FQNEAQ (reference sequence).

The chain links TRBV28 to TRBJ2-1; tentatively, D is TRBD1 (8 bases). The end of the DNA aligns better with TRBJ2-7, so the J call may be wrong. There are 13 residues in the CDR3. Germline CDR1 is MDHEN and CDR2 is SYDVKM. CDR3 in amino acids: CASSTGDYNEQYF. The CDR3 region has the DNA TGTGCCAGCTCGACAGGGGACTACAATGAGCAGTACTTC.

The genes are TRBV7-9 and TRBJ2-7; D is possibly TRBD2 (6 bases). V was pared by 0 bases and J by 5 bases, with 14 bases between. From germline, CDR1 is SEHNR and CDR2 FQNEAQ (reference sequence). The CDR3 length is 15 residues. As DNA, the CDR3 is TGTGCCAGCAGCTTAGCGGCTAGCGTAATGAACGAGCAGTACTTC. Translated: CASSLAASVMNEQYF.

There are a few counts of this clonotype. This chain links TRBV20-1 with TRBJ2-5, with a tentative D call TRBD2 (7 bases). The V gene's germline CDR1 is DFQATT and CDR2 SNEGSKA (reference sequence). V lost 4 bases and J 2 bases, leaving 17 bases between the germline ends. This CDR3 spans 15 amino acids. Written as DNA, the CDR3 is TGCAGTGCTACCCCGGCGGGGGCACGTCAAGAGACCCAGTACTTC. It codes for CSATPAGARQETQYF.

The chain has TRBV7-8 and TRBJ2-6, with 8 bases matching TRBD1. Germline CDR1 reads SGHVS; CDR2 reads FQNEAQ. V shed 1 base and J 0 bases; nucleotides not matched to a gene: 8. The CDR3 extends over 19 amino acids. The CDR3 here is CASSLVSGGAGSGANVLTF. Here the CDR3 DNA reads TGTGCCAGCAGCTTAGTTTCAGGGGGCGCTGGCTCTGGGGCCAACGTCCTGACTTTC.

The chain couples TRBV5-1 to TRBJ2-7; D possibly corresponds to TRBD2 (6 bases). With 3 bases removed from V and 1 base from J, the gap between germline ends came to 11 bases. The CDR3 covers 14 residues. Germline V CDR1 and CDR2: SGHRS, YFSETQ. The CDR3 bases are TGCGCCAGCAGCTCGAGGACTAAGTCCTACGAGCAGTACTTC. Amino acids: CASSSRTKSYEQYF.

This clonotype was detected a few times. The gene calls are TRBV10-2 and TRBJ2-4; tentatively, D is TRBD1 (6 bases). The germline gives CDR1 WSHSY, CDR2 SAAADI. This CDR3 contains 14 residues. Trimming removed 7 bases at V and 2 bases at J, with 12 bases between. The CDR3 DNA sequence: TGCGCCAGCACCCTACAGGGTACCAAAAACATTCAGTACTTC. Its translation: CASTLQGTKNIQYF.